This TCR beta chain originates from a study of read filtering for tumor transcriptome and immune sequencing. Study information: Revised staging placed roughly 8 patients in R-ISS I, 15 to 20 in II, more than five in III. Per sample, TCR-region reads ranged about 4.05 to 11 million by IR-seq, roughly 75 to 1273 by RNA-seq. Study-level findings and limits: Compared with RNA-seq, IR-seq gave much higher clonotype depth and reliability. Approximately 79% of IR-seq clonotypes had a single read, yet these held approximately 4% of reads.

This clonotype has ten or more counts. Its antigen is as yet unknown. The library was built from around 0.4 ug RNA with molecular barcoded adaptors for alpha/delta and beta/gamma chains. TCRdb re-called the reads with MiXCR, one entry per CDR3 protein. The sample consists of about 86,000 distinct CDR3 sequences, around 12% of them appearing once. V lost 5 bases to trimming and J lost 4 bases, with 11 bases between them. The CDR3 runs to 13 residues. Germline CDR1 is MDHEN and CDR2 is SYDVKM. The chain carries TRBV28 and TRBJ1-2; the D is unclear. Sequencing input: a population of CD138-negative cells sorted from bone marrow. This sequence was found in a donor at least 40 years old with multiple myeloma. The CDR3: CASSRASTYGYTF. The DNA for the CDR3 is TGTGCCAGCAGTAGGGCCAGTACCTATGGCTACACCTTC.